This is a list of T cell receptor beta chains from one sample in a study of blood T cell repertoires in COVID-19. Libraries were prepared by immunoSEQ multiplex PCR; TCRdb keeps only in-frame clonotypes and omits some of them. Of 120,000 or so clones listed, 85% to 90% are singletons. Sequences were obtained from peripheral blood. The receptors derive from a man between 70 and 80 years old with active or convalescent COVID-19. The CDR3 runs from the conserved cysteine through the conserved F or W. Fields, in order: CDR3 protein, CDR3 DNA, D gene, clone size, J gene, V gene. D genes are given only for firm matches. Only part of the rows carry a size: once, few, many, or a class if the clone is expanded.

CDR3 protein: CASSFGNTGGIGELFF; CDR3 DNA: TGTGCCAGCAGCTTTGGGAATACAGGGGGCATCGGGGAGCTGTTTTTT; D gene: TRBD1; clone size: -; J gene: TRBJ2-2; V gene: TRBV5-6
CDR3 protein: CATQGRTATNEKLFF; CDR3 DNA: TGTGCCACCCAGGGGCGGACTGCAACTAATGAAAAACTGTTTTTT; D gene: -; clone size: once; J gene: TRBJ1-4; V gene: TRBV19
CDR3 protein: CASSKITGTETLWAKNIQYF; CDR3 DNA: TGTGCCAGCAGCAAGATTACCGGGACAGAGACACTTTGGGCCAAAAACATTCAGTACTTC; D gene: TRBD1; clone size: -; J gene: TRBJ2-4; V gene: TRBV27
CDR3 protein: CASRIPGTGDNEQFF; CDR3 DNA: TGTGCCAGCAGGATCCCCGGGACAGGGGACAATGAGCAGTTCTTC; D gene: TRBD1; clone size: -; J gene: TRBJ2-1; V gene: TRBV28
CDR3 protein: CASSVRGQLAEAFF; CDR3 DNA: TGTGCCAGCAGCGTCAGGGGGCAGTTGGCTGAAGCTTTCTTT; D gene: TRBD1; clone size: -; J gene: TRBJ1-1; V gene: TRBV28
CDR3 protein: CASSSNRKLAGEETQYF; CDR3 DNA: TGCGCCAGCAGCTCCAACAGAAAACTAGCGGGAGAAGAGACCCAGTACTTC; D gene: TRBD2; clone size: -; J gene: TRBJ2-5; V gene: TRBV5-1
CDR3 protein: CASSTGGTEAFF; CDR3 DNA: TGCGCCAGCAGTACGGGGGGCACTGAAGCTTTCTTT; D gene: -; clone size: -; J gene: TRBJ1-1; V gene: TRBV10-1
CDR3 protein: CASRTEASYEQYF; CDR3 DNA: TGTGCCAGCAGGACAGAAGCTTCCTACGAGCAGTACTTC; D gene: -; clone size: -; J gene: TRBJ2-7; V gene: TRBV12-3/TRBV12-4
CDR3 protein: CASSASSSNYGYTF; CDR3 DNA: TGCGCCAGCAGTGCCTCGAGTTCTAACTATGGCTACACCTTC; D gene: -; clone size: -; J gene: TRBJ1-2; V gene: TRBV10-2
CDR3 protein: CASSLPGSFSGNTIYF; CDR3 DNA: TGTGCCAGCAGTTTACCCGGTTCGTTCTCTGGAAACACCATATATTTT; D gene: -; clone size: -; J gene: TRBJ1-3; V gene: TRBV28
CDR3 protein: CASSLAPKGPRGDEQFF; CDR3 DNA: TGTGCCAGCAGCTTAGCCCCCAAGGGGCCGCGGGGGGATGAGCAGTTCTTC; D gene: TRBD2; clone size: -; J gene: TRBJ2-1; V gene: TRBV11-2